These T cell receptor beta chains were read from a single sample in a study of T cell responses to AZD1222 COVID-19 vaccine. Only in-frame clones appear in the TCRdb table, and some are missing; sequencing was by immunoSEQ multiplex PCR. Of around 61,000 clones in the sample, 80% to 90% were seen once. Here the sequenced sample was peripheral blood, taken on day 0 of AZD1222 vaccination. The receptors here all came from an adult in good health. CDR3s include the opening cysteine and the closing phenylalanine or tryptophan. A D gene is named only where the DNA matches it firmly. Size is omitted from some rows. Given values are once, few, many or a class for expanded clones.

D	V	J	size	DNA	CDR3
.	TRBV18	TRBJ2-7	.	TGTGCCAGCTCACCACAGGGTGGGGAGCAGTACTTC	CASSPQGGEQYF
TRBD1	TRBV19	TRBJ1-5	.	TGTGCCAGTAGTATCCTTCAGGGGGCGATTAATCAGCCCCAGCATTTT	CASSILQGAINQPQHF
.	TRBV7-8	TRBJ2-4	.	TGTGCCAGCAGCCCTAGGACGGGTGCCGTAGCCAAAAACATTCAGTACTTC	CASSPRTGAVAKNIQYF
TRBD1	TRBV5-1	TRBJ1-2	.	TGCGCCAGCACCGACCGACAGGGGGCGCGGGAGGGCTACACCTTC	CASTDRQGAREGYTF
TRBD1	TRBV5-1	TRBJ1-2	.	TGCGCCAGCAGCTGGGACAGGGATTTACTAGACTATGGCTACACCTTC	CASSWDRDLLDYGYTF
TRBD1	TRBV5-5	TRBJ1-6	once	TGTGCCAGCAGCCTCGGACAGGGTCTAGGGTCACCCCTCCACTTT	CASSLGQGLGSPLHF
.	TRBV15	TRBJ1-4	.	TGTGCCACCAGCAGAGGTCCGGGGGGAGGAGAGGAAAAACTGTTTTTT	CATSRGPGGGEEKLFF
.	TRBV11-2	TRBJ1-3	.	TGTGCCAGCAGCTTTAACTCTGGAAACACCATATATTTT	CASSFNSGNTIYF
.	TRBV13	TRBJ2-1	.	TGTGCCAGCAGCTTAATGGGGGGAGACAATGAGCAGTTCTTC	CASSLMGGDNEQFF
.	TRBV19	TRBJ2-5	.	TGTGCCAGTACGGGTTTTGATAAAGAGACCCAGTACTTC	CASTGFDKETQYF
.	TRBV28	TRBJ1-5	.	TGTGCCAGCACTATTTCACAGGGTAATCAGCCCCAGCATTTT	CASTISQGNQPQHF
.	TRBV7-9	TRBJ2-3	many	TGTGCCAGCAGCTTAGCCGTTCTCCCCACAGATACGCAGTATTTT	CASSLAVLPTDTQYF
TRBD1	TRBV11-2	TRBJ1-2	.	TGTGCCAGCAGCTATACGACAGGGGCCTATGGCTACACCTTC	CASSYTTGAYGYTF
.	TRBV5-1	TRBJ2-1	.	TGCGCCAGCAGCTTGCAGACAGGCAACAATGAGCAGTTCTTC	CASSLQTGNNEQFF
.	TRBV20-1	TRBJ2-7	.	TGCAGTGCTAGACAGGGGTGGGAGCAGTACTTC	CSARQGWEQYF
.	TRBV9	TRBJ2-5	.	TGTGCCAGCAGCGTAGGCCCACAAGAGACCCAGTACTTC	CASSVGPQETQYF
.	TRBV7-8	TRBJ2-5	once	TGTGCCAGCAGCTTAGCGAGGGGCTTACAAGAGACCCAGTACTTC	CASSLARGLQETQYF
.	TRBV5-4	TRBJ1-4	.	TGTGCCAGCAGCCCTGAGCCAGCAACTAATGAAAAACTGTTTTTT	CASSPEPATNEKLFF
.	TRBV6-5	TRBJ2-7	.	TGTGCCAGCACCACAGGGTCCGGCGAGCAGTACTTC	CASTTGSGEQYF
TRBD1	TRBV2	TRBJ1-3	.	TGTGCCAGCGCAAGGAGGGACAGCTCTGGAAACACCATATATTTT	CASARRDSSGNTIYF
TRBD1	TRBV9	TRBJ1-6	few	TGTGCCAGCAGTAAAACAGGGGCGGGGAATTCACCCCTCCACTTT	CASSKTGAGNSPLHF
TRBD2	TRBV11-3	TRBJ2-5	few	TGTGCCAGCAGTAGCGGGGGGAACCAAGAGACCCAGTACTTC	CASSSGGNQETQYF
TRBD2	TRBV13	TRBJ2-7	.	TGTGCCAGCAGCTTTGGAGCGGGGGATTACGAGCAGTACTTC	CASSFGAGDYEQYF
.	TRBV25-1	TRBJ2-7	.	TGTGCCAGCAGTGGCGCAAGCCTCTACGAGCAGTACTTC	CASSGASLYEQYF
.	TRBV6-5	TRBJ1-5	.	TGTGCCAGCAGCCCACGGTGGGGGCCCCAGCATTTT	CASSPRWGPQHF
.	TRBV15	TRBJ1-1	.	TGTGCCACCAGCAGAGACAGGGAAGGGACTGAAGCTTTCTTT	CATSRDREGTEAFF
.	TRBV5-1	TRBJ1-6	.	TGCGCCAGCAGCTTTGGGGAAGATTCACCCCTCCACTTT	CASSFGEDSPLHF
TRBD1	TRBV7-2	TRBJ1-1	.	TGTGCCAGCAGCTTACGGTCACAGGGGATGAACACTGAAGCTTTCTTT	CASSLRSQGMNTEAFF
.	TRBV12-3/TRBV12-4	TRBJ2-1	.	TGTGCCAGCAGTTTTATCGATGAGCAGTTCTTC	CASSFIDEQFF
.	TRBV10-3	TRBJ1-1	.	TGTGCCATCAGTGAGTCCTTAGAAGAAGAAGCTTTCTTT	CAISESLEEEAFF
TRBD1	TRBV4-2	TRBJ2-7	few	TGTGCCAGCAGCCAAGTGGGACAGGGCTACGAGCAGTACTTC	CASSQVGQGYEQYF
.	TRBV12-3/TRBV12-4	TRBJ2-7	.	TGTGCCAGCAGTCCCCAGGGTTCCAGCGAGCAGTACTTC	CASSPQGSSEQYF
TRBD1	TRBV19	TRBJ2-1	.	TGTGCCTCCCGGGACAGGGGCACCGATGAGCAGTTCTTC	CASRDRGTDEQFF
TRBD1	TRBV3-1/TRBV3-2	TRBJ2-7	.	TGTGCCAGCAGCCCTCACCCGGGACAGGGGCAGGGGGAGCAGTACTTC	CASSPHPGQGQGEQYF
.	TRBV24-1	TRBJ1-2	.	TGTGCCACCAGTGATTTAAGGGACGGCTACACCTTC	CATSDLRDGYTF
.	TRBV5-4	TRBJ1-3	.	TGTGCCAGCAGCCCTCAGGGTCCCTCTGGAAACACCATATATTTT	CASSPQGPSGNTIYF
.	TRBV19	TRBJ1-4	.	TGTGCCAGTAGTATCGTAGGTGGGGATGAAGTGGAAAAACTGTTTTTT	CASSIVGGDEVEKLFF
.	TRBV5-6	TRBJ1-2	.	TGTGCCAGCAGCCCGTTGAAACAGGGTTCCTATGGCTACACCTTC	CASSPLKQGSYGYTF
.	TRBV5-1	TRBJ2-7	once	TGCGCCAGCAGCTTGGATAGGGGTGGACACGAGCAGTACTTC	CASSLDRGGHEQYF